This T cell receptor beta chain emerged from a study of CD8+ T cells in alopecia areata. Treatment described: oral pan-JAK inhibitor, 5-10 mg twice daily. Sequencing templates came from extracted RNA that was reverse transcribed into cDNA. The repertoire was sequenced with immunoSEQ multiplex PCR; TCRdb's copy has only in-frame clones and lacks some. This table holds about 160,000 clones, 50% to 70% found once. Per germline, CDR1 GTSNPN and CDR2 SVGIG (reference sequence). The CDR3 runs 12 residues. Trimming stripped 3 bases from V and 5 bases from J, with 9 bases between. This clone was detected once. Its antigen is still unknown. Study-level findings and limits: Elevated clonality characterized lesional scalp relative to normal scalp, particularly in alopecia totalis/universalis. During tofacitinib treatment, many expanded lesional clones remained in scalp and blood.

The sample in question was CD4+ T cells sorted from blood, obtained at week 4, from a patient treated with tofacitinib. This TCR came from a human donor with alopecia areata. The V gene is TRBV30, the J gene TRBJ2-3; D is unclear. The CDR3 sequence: CAWSLLEDTQYF. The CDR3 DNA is TGTGCCTGGAGCCTTCTTGAAGATACGCAGTATTTT.